This T cell receptor (beta chain) was captured in a study of tumor-infiltrating lymphocytes in primary liver carcinoma. Study overall: Tumors, staged T1-T3 N0M0, spanned about 4.2 to 11 cm.

Starting from 450 to 500 ng of total RNA, TCR beta cDNA was produced with a primer in the constant region. Generation of the TCR beta libraries relied on three nested multiplex PCR rounds using slightly modified ARM-PCR. The two initial PCR rounds, around 10 cycles each, used TRBV1-TRBV30 forward and C-beta reverse primers. One entry per CDR3 protein, called by TCRdb with MiXCR from the multiplex PCR reads. The table lists some 95,000 distinct CDR3 sequences, just over 65% of them singletons. Without any cell sorting, roughly 18-30 mg of bulk tissue yielded co-extracted RNA and DNA. Germline V CDR1 and CDR2: SGHKS, YYEKEE (reference sequence). V shed 3 bases and J shed 1 base, with 7 bases lying between them. The CDR3 contains 14 residues. Study-wide results and caveats: A significantly higher top-250-clone fraction was found in tumors than in blood (p = 0.039).

This clonotype showed up many times. Its antigen is as yet unknown. The rearrangement links TRBV5-5 to TRBJ2-2, with D possibly being TRBD2 (5 bases). This TCR came from a man in his forties or fifties with primary liver carcinoma and hepatitis B virus infection. Material: tumor-adjacent normal liver tissue. As DNA, the CDR3 is TGTGCCAGCAGCTATACTAGGAACACCGGGGAGCTGTTTTTT. It encodes CASSYTRNTGELFF.